Included here is one TCR beta chain sequence, with context. The data were obtained in a study of cytotoxic CD8 clonotypes in ibrutinib-treated CLL. CDR1 and CDR2 (germline): SGHNT, YYREEE (reference sequence). CDR3 length: 14 residues. With 2 bases removed from V and 7 bases from J, the gap between germline ends came to 13 bases. Some clones are missing from TCRdb's copy, which holds only in-frame ones; the method was immunoSEQ multiplex PCR. The sample lists 24,000 or so clones, 65% to 80% seen once, with approximately 46% in the top ten. Sequencing was performed on PBMCs, taken after 12 months of ibrutinib treatment. This sequence was found in a human donor with chronic lymphocytic leukemia. The chain uses TRBV5-4 and TRBJ2-1; possible D gene TRBD2, 7 bases. This CDR3 reads CASSFGGLRNEQFF. The CDR3 DNA reads TGTGCCAGCAGCTTCGGGGGGCTGAGGAATGAGCAGTTCTTC.